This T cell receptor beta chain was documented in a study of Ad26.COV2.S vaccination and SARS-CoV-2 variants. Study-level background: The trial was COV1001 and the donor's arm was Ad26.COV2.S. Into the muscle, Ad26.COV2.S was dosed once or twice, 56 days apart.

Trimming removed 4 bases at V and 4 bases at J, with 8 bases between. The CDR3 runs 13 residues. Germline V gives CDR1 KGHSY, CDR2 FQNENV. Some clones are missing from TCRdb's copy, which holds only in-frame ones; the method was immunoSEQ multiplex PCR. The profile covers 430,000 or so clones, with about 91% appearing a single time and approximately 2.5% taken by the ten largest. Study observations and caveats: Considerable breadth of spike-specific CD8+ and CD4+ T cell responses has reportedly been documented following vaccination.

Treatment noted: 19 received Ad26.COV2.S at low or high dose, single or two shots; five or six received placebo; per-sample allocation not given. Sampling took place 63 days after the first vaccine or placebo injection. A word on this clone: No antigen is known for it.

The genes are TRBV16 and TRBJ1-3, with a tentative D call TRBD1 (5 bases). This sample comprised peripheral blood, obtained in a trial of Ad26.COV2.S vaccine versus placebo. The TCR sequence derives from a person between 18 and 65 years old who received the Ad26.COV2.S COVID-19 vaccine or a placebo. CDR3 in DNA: TGTGCCAGCAGCCCGGGACGGGGAAACACCATATATTTT. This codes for CASSPGRGNTIYF.